The following is a TCR beta chain sequence with its context. This clonotype appeared a few times. Its antigen is unknown. No per-base quality is available; no much larger clone lies one base away. These data belong to a study of early T cells in non-severe SARS-CoV-2 infection (dated by TCRdb to the early 2020s). Regarding the complete study: Because TCR sequencing was done on bulk RNA from unsorted whole blood, the alpha and beta chains could not be paired.

Libraries came from 5' RACE. The instrument given in TCRdb is NextSeq 500. To correct for sequencing error and PCR bias, the TCR library protocol tagged individual cDNA molecules with unique molecular identifiers. Both TCR alpha and beta chains were sequenced, and tight co-correlation was observed between alpha and beta sequence abundances in each sample. Processing in the source paper ran as follows. Decombinator V4 was used to annotate TCR sequences for V gene, J gene and CDR3. TCRs were defined as expanded if a significant change between any two time points was detected under a Poisson model with p below 0.0001. TCR abundances were normalised to the total number of TCRs sequenced per sample and were expressed as counts per million. MAIT TCRs were defined by TRAV1-2 paired with TRAJ12, TRAJ20 or TRAJ33, and iNKT TCRs by TRAV10 paired with TRAJ18. VDJdb, accessed 1 November 2021, was searched for CMV, EBV and SARS-CoV-2 annotated TCRs, excluding TCRs annotated for multiple antigens. TCRdb passed the public sequencing reads through fastp at Q25 and MiXCR, retaining productive beta sequences. Each record represents a unique CDR3 protein, reported with the most common genes and DNA among its rows. TCRdb's processing, not the authors', yielded these V and J calls. The sample table shows approximately 69,000 distinct CDR3 sequences, and around 12% are seen once. The top ten clonotypes cover around 2.9% of the sample.

The full study reports these points: Matching against VDJdb was skewed toward anti-spike CD8 responses, likely underestimated virus-specific expansions, and missed private and CD4 specificities.

The cysteine opens and the phenylalanine closes a CDR3 of 13 amino acids. The CDR3 DNA has 39 bases and is translated from base 1. The germline V gene encodes CDR1 SQVTM and CDR2 ANQGSEA. The junction shows trimming of 0 bases on V and 6 bases on J, plus 12 bases between the germline ends. Set within a cohort of healthcare workers in London, UK, this nested case-control study involved weekly PCR testing of nasopharyngeal swabs along with blood sampling. Healthcare workers were recruited between 23 and 31 March 2020, during the week of the UK lockdown, and were followed weekly for up to about 15 weeks.

The starting material was whole blood, obtained at baseline. The V and J segments used are TRBV29-1 and TRBJ2-7; TRBD2 is possibly the D segment (6 matching bases). The TCR comes from an adult who was a healthcare worker with PCR-confirmed SARS-CoV-2 infection or an uninfected control (not recorded which). For the CDR3, the sequence is CSVEDVPGGEQYF. The DNA sequence follows: TGCAGCGTTGAAGATGTCCCCGGGGGCGAGCAGTACTTC.